These T cell receptor beta chains were read from a single sample in a study of blood T cells in healthy people across ages. Each CDR3 protein gets one entry after TCRdb re-called the 5' RACE reads with MiXCR. The sample has 890,000 or so distinct CDR3 sequences, 55% to 65% seen once. Sequencing was carried out using blood. These receptors all come from a man aged 25-45 years in good health. The CDR3 runs from the conserved cysteine through the conserved F or W. A D gene is named only where the DNA matches it firmly. Size is stated for part of the rows, as once, few or many counts, or as a class when the clone is expanded.

len: 14
j_gene: TRBJ2-1
abundance: -
v_gene: TRBV13
d_gene: TRBD1
CDR3nt: TGTGCCAGCAGCTCCCGGACAGGGAGCGATGAGCAGTTCTTC
CDR3aa: CASSSRTGSDEQFF

len: 14
j_gene: TRBJ1-2
abundance: few
v_gene: TRBV9
d_gene: -
CDR3nt: TGTGCCAGCAGCGCTGGGACCACGACGGCTGGCTACACCTTC
CDR3aa: CASSAGTTTAGYTF

len: 13
j_gene: TRBJ2-1
abundance: -
v_gene: TRBV21-1
d_gene: -
CDR3nt: TGTGCCAGCAGCTACAGGGGCCTAAATGAGCAGTTCTTC
CDR3aa: CASSYRGLNEQFF

len: 13
j_gene: TRBJ1-6
abundance: -
v_gene: TRBV3-1
d_gene: -
CDR3nt: TGTGCCAGCAGCCAAGGCGATAATTCACCCCTCCACTTT
CDR3aa: CASSQGDNSPLHF

len: 15
j_gene: TRBJ2-7
abundance: -
v_gene: TRBV4-3
d_gene: -
CDR3nt: TGCGCCAGCAGCCAAGCAAGAACAATAGCGGACGAGCAGTACTTC
CDR3aa: CASSQARTIADEQYF

len: 16
j_gene: TRBJ2-4
abundance: few
v_gene: TRBV11-2
d_gene: TRBD1
CDR3nt: TGTGCCAGCAGCGCAGTTGGGACAGGATGGAAAAACATTCAGTACTTC
CDR3aa: CASSAVGTGWKNIQYF

len: 14
j_gene: TRBJ2-1
abundance: once
v_gene: TRBV29-1
d_gene: -
CDR3nt: TGCAGCGTATTCAGACTCGATCTTAACAATGAGCAGTTCTTC
CDR3aa: CSVFRLDLNNEQFF

len: 14
j_gene: TRBJ1-5
abundance: -
v_gene: TRBV7-2
d_gene: -
CDR3nt: TGTGCCAGCAGCCCAGGGAGGGGAGTTCAGCCCCAGCATTTT
CDR3aa: CASSPGRGVQPQHF

len: 18
j_gene: TRBJ2-7
abundance: once
v_gene: TRBV7-2
d_gene: TRBD1
CDR3nt: TGTGCCAGCAGCTTACTCTGGGCACCAGTTCGGACAGGGGGCGAGCAGTACTTC
CDR3aa: CASSLLWAPVRTGGEQYF

len: 14
j_gene: TRBJ1-1
abundance: -
v_gene: TRBV4-2
d_gene: -
CDR3nt: TGTGCCAGCAGCCAAGAGGCAGGGAACACTGAAGCTTTCTTT
CDR3aa: CASSQEAGNTEAFF

len: 13
j_gene: TRBJ1-2
abundance: -
v_gene: TRBV5-6
d_gene: TRBD1
CDR3nt: TGTGCCAGCAGGCGCAGGGGGCCCTATGGCTACACCTTC
CDR3aa: CASRRRGPYGYTF

len: 15
j_gene: TRBJ2-5
abundance: few
v_gene: TRBV11-1
d_gene: -
CDR3nt: TGTGCCAGCAGCTCTAGTTCCGGTGTTCAAGAGACCCAGTACTTC
CDR3aa: CASSSSSGVQETQYF

len: 15
j_gene: TRBJ2-5
abundance: -
v_gene: TRBV6-5
d_gene: TRBD2
CDR3nt: TGTGCCAGCAGTCCCCCGGGATTCTCCGCGGGGGAGCAGTACTTC
CDR3aa: CASSPPGFSAGEQYF